This TCR beta chain was profiled in a study of T-cell reconstitution after alpha-beta-depleted transplantation in children. Germline CDR1 reads SEHNR; CDR2 reads FQNEAQ (reference sequence). This CDR3 contains 16 residues. V lost 5 bases, J lost 5 bases, and 11 bases stayed unmatched. This clonotype was counted a few times. This sample's TCRbeta library carried unique molecular identifier barcodes. TCRdb ran MiXCR on the PCR reads and lists one entry per CDR3 protein. Of approximately 240,000 distinct CDR3 sequences listed, roughly 9% are singletons. The origin of this receptor is a human donor who donated a stem cell graft to a child with acute lymphoblastic leukemia. The sample here was PBMCs from the stem cell graft donor, taken from the stem cell graft. This chain links TRBV7-9 with TRBJ1-5, with TRBD1 matching 8 bases. CDR3 residues: CASSGLQGERDQPQHF. The CDR3 nucleotides are TGTGCCAGCAGCGGGCTACAGGGGGAGAGGGATCAGCCCCAGCATTTT.